The entry below describes one T cell receptor (beta chain). This clonotype appeared a few times. Its antigen remains unidentified. No base qualities exist here, and no much larger clone lies one base off it. The data originate from a study of blood T cells in healthy people across ages (dated by TCRdb to about 2015). As for the study more broadly: Template switching captured roughly one uniquely barcoded TCR beta cDNA molecule per two T cells in model experiments. Age-related changes in TCR beta repertoire diversity were measured in the study by deep sequencing normalized with unique cDNA molecular identifiers. Donors were grouped into four age groups: young (average 16 years), middle-aged (approximately 41), aged (around 66) and long-lived (around 82). Donors of different ages were randomly distributed across sequencing lanes to avoid experimental bias. The study analyzed two additional independent replicas of 1 million unique cDNA reads from the same blood draw for two donors, one aged 18 to 29 and one aged 80 or older.

Library preparation was by 5' RACE. Sequencing was performed on an Illumina HiSeq 2500. A second PCR of 7 to 11 cycles was performed with a sample-barcoded 5' primer and a J-beta primer mix. A unique molecular identifier was introduced onto each TCR beta cDNA molecule by a template-switch 5' adaptor carrying 12 random nucleotides. Each sample yielded at least 3 million CDR3-containing paired-end reads. First-strand cDNA was synthesized from all RNA with the Mint cDNA synthesis kit, primed by a TRBC-specific oligonucleotide. Following uracil-DNA glycosylase treatment, a first 18-cycle PCR with universal primers M1SS and BC2_uni_R was performed on all cDNA. The paper's processing steps were these. Normalization of each sample was performed by random selection of 1 million high-quality reads, each carrying a distinct molecular identifier. Instead of being binned into consensus sequences, reads that shared molecular identifiers were thrown out. CDR3 identification, clonotype clustering and error correction used MiTCR with a Q25 quality threshold and the strictest error-elimination algorithm. A nonparametric unseen species model with Euler transformation was used to estimate lower-bound total TCR beta diversity. TCRdb took the public reads, trimmed them with fastp at Q25, ran MiXCR for clone calling and kept in-frame beta chains. Identical CDR3 protein sequences are pooled into one entry, listed with their most common genes and DNA. TCRdb, rather than the study authors, made the V and J calls. The sample table holds 700,000 to 900,000 distinct CDR3 sequences, of which about 48% were seen once. Roughly 40% of the sample comes from the top ten.

Donors were a few dozen systemically healthy Caucasian individuals from Russia aged roughly 6 to 100 years. Each donor gave around 9.9 milliliters of peripheral blood, collected into EDTA-treated Vacutainer tubes. Ficoll-Paque density-gradient centrifugation was used to isolate PBMCs, with at least 6.5 million per sample. Total RNA was extracted from PBMCs with Trizol reagent, with at least 6 micrograms obtained per sample. For every donor, flow cytometry on a PBMC aliquot measured the percentage of naive CD45RAhigh/CD27high T cells. Study-level results and caveats: The percentage of naive T cells measured by flow cytometry correlated strongly with observed TCR beta diversity. Because profiling used bulk unsorted PBMCs, naive and antigen-experienced compartments could not be compared conclusively. The CMV infection status of donors was not known, potentially confounding age-related changes in expanded clonotypes. Estimates of total diversity from one million sequenced T cells were regarded as lower bounds and underestimates. As age increased, observed TCR beta diversity per million T cells dropped in a roughly linear way, and a significant reduction was already evident by age roughly 40. The long-lived group showed more naive CD4+ T cells, fewer expanded clones and increased TCR diversity than the aged group, suggesting age selection.

From the cysteine through the phenylalanine, the CDR3 covers 12 amino acids. The DNA shown is the 36-base CDR3, in frame from base 1. Relative to germline, V is 7 bases shorter and J is 2 bases shorter, with 10 bases between their ends. Based on the germline V gene, the CDR1 and CDR2 sequences are SGHRS and YFSETQ. Specimen: blood. The sequence came from an elderly man in good health. Rearrangement joined TRBV5-1 to TRBJ2-7; the D region may be TRBD1 or TRBD2, each matching 6 bases equally. The DNA sequence is as follows: TGCGCCAGCGCGGAGGGGGCCTACGAGCAGTACTTC. This gives the protein CASAEGAYEQYF. This CDR3, with the reference TRBV5-1 and TRBJ2-7 proteins standing in past its ends, gives the full variable domain KAGVTQTPRYLIKTRGQQVTLSCSPISGHRSVSWYQQTPGQGLQFLFEYFSETQRNKGNFPGRFSGRQFSNSRSEMNVSTLELGDSALYLCASAEGAYEQYFGPGTRLTVT.